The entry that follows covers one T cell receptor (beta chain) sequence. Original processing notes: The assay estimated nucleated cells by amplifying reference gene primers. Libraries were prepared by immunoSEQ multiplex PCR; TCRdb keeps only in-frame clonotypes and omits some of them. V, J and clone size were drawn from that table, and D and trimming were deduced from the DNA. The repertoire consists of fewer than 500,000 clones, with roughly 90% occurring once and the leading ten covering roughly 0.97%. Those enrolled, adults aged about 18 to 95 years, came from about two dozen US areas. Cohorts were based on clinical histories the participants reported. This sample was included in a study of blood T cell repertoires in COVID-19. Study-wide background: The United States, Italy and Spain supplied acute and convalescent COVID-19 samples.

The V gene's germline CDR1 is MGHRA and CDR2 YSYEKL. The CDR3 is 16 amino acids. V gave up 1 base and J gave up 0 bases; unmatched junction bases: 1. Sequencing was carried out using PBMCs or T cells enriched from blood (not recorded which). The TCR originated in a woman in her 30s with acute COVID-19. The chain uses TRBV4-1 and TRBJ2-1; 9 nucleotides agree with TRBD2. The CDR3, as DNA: TGCGCCAGCAGCCAAGGGGGACTAGCCTCCTACAATGAGCAGTTCTTC. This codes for CASSQGGLASYNEQFF.